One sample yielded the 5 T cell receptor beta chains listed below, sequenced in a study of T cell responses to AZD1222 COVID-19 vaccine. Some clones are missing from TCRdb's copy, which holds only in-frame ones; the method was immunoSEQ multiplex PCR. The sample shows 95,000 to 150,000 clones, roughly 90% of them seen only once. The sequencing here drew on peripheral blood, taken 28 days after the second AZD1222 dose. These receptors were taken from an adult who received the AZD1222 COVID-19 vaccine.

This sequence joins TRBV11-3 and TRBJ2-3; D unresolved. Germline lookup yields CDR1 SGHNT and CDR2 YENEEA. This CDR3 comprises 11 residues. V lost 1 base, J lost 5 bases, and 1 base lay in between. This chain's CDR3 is CASSLGDTQYF. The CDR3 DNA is TGTGCCAGCAGCTTAGGAGATACGCAGTATTTT.

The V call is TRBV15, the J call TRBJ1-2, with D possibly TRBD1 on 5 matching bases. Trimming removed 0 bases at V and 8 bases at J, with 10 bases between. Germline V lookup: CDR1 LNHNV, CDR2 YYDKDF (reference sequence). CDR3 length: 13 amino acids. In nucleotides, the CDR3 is TGTGCCACCAGCAGAGATCACGGGGACGGCTACACCTTC. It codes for CATSRDHGDGYTF. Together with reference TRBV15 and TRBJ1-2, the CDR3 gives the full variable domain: DAMVIQNPRYQVTQFGKPVTLSCSQTLNHNVMYWYQQKSSQAPKLLFHYYDKDFNNEADTPDNFQSRRPNTSFCFLDIRSPGLGDTAMYLCATSRDHGDGYTFGSGTRLTVV.

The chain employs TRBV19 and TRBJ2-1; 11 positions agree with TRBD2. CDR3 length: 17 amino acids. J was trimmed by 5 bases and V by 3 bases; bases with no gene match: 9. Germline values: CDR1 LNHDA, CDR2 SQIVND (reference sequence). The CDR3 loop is CASSIGSGRANHNEQFF. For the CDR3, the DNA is TGTGCCAGTAGTATCGGTAGCGGGAGGGCGAATCACAATGAGCAGTTCTTC.

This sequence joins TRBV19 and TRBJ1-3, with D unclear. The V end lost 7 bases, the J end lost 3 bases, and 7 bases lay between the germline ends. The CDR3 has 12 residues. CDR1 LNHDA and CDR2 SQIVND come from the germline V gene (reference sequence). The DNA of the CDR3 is TGTGCCAGTACGAAGGGTGGAAACACCATATATTTT. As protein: CASTKGGNTIYF.

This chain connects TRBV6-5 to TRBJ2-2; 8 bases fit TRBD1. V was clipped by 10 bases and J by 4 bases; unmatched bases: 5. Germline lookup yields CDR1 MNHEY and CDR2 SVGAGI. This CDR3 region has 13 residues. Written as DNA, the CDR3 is TGTGCCACTCGGACAGGGAGCACCGGGGAGCTGTTTTTT. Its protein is CATRTGSTGELFF.